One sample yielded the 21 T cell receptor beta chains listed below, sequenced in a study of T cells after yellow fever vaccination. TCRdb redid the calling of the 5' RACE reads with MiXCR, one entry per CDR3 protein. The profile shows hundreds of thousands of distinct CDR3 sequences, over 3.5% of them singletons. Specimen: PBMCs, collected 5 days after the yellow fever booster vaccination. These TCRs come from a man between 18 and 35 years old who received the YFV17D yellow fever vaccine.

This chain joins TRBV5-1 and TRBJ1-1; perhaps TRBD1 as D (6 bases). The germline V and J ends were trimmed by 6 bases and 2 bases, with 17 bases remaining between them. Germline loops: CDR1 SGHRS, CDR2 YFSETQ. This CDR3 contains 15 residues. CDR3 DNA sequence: TGCGCCAGCACCCGGGTACAGGGAGGAAACACTGAAGCTTTCTTT. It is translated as CASTRVQGGNTEAFF.

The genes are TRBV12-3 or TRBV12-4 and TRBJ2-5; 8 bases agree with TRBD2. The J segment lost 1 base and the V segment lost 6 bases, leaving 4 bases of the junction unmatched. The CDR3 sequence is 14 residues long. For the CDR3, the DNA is TGTGCCAGCAGACCGGGGACTAGCCAAGAGACCCAGTACTTC. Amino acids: CASRPGTSQETQYF.

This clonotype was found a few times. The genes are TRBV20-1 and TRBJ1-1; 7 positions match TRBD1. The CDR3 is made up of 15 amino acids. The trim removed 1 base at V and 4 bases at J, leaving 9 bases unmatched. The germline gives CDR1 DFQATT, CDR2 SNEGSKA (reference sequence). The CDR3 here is CSARAPGQHLTEAFF. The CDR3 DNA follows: TGCAGTGCTAGAGCCCCGGGACAGCACCTCACTGAAGCTTTCTTT.

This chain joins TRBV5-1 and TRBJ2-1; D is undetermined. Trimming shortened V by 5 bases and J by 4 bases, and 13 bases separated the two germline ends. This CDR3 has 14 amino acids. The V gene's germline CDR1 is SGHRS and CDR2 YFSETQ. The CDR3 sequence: CASSPAHNYNEQFF. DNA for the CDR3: TGCGCCAGCAGTCCAGCGCACAATTACAATGAGCAGTTCTTC.

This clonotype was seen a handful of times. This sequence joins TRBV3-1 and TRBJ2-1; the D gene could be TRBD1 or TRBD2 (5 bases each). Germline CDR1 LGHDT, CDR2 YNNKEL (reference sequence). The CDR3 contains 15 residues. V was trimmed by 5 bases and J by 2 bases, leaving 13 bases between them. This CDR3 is CASSVRDATYNEQFF. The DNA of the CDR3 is TGTGCCAGCAGCGTACGGGACGCAACCTACAATGAGCAGTTCTTC.

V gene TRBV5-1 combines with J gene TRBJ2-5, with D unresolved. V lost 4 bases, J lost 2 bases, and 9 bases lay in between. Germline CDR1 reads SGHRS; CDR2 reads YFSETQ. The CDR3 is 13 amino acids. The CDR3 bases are TGCGCCAGCAGCCCCACGGTTCAAGAGACCCAGTACTTC. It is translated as CASSPTVQETQYF.

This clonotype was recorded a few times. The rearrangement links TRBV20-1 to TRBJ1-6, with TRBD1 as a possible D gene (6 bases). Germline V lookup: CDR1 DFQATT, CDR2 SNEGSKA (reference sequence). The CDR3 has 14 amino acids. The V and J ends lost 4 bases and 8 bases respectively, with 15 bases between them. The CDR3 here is CSATLGPGDSPLHF. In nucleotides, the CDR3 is TGCAGTGCTACCCTAGGGCCAGGGGATTCACCCCTCCACTTT.

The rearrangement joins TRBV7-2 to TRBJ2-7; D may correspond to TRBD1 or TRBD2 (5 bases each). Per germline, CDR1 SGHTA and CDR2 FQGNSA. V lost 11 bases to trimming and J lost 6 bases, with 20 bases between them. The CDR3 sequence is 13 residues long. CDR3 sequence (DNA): TGTGCCGGAAAGCAGGGTCTGCGGGCCGAGCAGTACTTC. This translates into CAGKQGLRAEQYF.

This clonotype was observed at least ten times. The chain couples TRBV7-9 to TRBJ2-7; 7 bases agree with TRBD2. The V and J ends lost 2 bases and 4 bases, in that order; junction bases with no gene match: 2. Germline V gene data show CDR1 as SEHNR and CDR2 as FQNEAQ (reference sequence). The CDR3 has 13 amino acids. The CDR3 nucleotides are TGTGCCAGCAGCTTATCCGGGGGGTACGAGCAGTACTTC. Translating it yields CASSLSGGYEQYF.

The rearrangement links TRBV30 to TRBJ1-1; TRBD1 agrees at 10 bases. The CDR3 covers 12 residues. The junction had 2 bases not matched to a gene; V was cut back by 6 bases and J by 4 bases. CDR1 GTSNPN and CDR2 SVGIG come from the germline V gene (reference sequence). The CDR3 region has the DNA TGTGCCTGTTGGGACAGGGGCACTGAAGCTTTCTTT. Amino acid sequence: CACWDRGTEAFF.

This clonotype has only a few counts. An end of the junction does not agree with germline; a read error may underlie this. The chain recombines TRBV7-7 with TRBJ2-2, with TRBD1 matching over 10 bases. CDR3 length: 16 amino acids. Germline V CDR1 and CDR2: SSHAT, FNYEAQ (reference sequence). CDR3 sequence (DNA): TGTGCTAGCAGCCGGGACAGGGGAGTCGCCACCGGGGAGCTGTTTTTT. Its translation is CASSRDRGVATGELFF.

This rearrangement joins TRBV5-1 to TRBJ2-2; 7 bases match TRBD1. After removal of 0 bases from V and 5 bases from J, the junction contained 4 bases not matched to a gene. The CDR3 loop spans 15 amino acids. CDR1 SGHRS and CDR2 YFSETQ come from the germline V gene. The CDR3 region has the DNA TGCGCCAGCAGCTTGGAGGGGGCGCGGACCGGGGAGCTGTTTTTT. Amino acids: CASSLEGARTGELFF. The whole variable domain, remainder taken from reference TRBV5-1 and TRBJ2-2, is KAGVTQTPRYLIKTRGQQVTLSCSPISGHRSVSWYQQTPGQGLQFLFEYFSETQRNKGNFPGRFSGRQFSNSRSEMNVSTLELGDSALYLCASSLEGARTGELFFGEGSRLTVL.

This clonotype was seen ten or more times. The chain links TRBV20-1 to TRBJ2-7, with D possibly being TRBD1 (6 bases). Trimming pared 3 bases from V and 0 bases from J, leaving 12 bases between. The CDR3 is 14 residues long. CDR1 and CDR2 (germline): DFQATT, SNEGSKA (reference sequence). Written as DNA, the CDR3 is TGCAGTGCTAGCCCGGGACAAAGCTCCTACGAGCAGTACTTC. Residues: CSASPGQSSYEQYF.

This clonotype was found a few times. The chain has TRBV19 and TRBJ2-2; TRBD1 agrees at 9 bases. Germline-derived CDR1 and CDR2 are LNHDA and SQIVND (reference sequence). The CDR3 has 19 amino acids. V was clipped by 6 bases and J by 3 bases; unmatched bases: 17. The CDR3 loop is CASSRGDRGSDWHTGELFF. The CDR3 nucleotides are TGTGCCAGTAGCAGGGGAGACAGGGGGTCAGATTGGCACACCGGGGAGCTGTTTTTT.

The CDR3 sequence: CASSYTGANSPLHF. The CDR3 DNA follows: TGTGCCAGCAGTTATACGGGGGCGAATTCACCCCTCCACTTT. This chain uses TRBV6-6 with TRBJ1-6, with D maybe TRBD1 (6 bases). CDR3 length: 14 amino acids. Trimming removed 3 bases at V and 7 bases at J, with 10 bases between. From germline, CDR1 is MNHNY and CDR2 SVGAGI (reference sequence).

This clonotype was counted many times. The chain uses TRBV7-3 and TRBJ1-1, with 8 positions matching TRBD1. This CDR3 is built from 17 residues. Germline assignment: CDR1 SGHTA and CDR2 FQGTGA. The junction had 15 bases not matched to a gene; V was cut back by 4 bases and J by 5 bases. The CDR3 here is CASSSPRGGQGRTEAFF. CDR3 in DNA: TGTGCCAGCAGCTCGCCCAGGGGCGGACAGGGCCGAACTGAAGCTTTCTTT.

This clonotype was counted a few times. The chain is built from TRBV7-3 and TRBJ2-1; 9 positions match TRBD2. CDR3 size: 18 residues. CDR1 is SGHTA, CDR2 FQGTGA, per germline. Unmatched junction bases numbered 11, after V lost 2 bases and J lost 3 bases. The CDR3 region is CASSLYGGLAGRYNEQFF. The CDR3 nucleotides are TGTGCCAGCAGCTTATATGGGGGGCTAGCGGGGCGCTACAATGAGCAGTTCTTC.

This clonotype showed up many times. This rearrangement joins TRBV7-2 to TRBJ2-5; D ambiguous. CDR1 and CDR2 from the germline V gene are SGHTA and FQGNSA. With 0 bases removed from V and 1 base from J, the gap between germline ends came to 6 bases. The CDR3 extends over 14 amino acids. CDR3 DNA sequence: TGTGCCAGCAGCTTAGCACTGACCCAAGAGACCCAGTACTTC. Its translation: CASSLALTQETQYF.

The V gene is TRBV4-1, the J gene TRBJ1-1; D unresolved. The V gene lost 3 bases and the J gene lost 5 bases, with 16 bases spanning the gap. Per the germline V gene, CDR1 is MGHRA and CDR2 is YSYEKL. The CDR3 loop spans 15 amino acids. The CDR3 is CASSQVAAGRTEAFF. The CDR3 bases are TGCGCCAGCAGCCAGGTCGCGGCCGGTAGAACTGAAGCTTTCTTT.

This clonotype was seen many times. CDR3 loop: CASSSDGNQPQHF. The CDR3, as DNA: TGTGCCAGCAGCTCGGACGGGAATCAGCCCCAGCATTTT. The chain uses TRBV12-3 or TRBV12-4 and TRBJ1-5, with D unresolved. CDR3 length: 13 amino acids. The V end lost 6 bases, the J end lost 4 bases, and 10 bases lay between the germline ends.

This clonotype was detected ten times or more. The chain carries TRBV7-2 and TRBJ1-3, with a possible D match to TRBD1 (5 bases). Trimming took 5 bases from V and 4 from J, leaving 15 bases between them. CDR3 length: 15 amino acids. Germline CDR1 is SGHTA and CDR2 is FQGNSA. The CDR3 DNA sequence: TGTGCCAGCAGCCGGTGGGGGGAGAGAGGAAACACCATATATTTT. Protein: CASSRWGERGNTIYF.